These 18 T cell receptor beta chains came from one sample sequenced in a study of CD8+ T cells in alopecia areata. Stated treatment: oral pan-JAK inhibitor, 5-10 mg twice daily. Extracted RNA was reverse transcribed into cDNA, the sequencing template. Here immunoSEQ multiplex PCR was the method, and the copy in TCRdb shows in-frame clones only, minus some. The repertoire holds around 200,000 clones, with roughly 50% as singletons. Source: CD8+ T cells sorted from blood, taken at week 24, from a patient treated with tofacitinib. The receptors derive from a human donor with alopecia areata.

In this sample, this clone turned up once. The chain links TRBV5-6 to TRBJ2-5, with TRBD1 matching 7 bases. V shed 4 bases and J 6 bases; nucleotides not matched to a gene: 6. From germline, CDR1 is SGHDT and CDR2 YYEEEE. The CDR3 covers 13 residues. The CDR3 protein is CASSAGTVQTQYF. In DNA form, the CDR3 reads TGTGCCAGCAGCGCTGGGACAGTGCAGACCCAGTACTTC.

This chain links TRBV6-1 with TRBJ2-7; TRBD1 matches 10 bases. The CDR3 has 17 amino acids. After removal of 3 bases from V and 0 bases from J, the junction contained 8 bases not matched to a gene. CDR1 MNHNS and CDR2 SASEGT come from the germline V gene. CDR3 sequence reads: CASSEFPGQGISYEQYF. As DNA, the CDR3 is TGTGCCAGCAGTGAGTTTCCGGGACAGGGGATCTCCTACGAGCAGTACTTC.

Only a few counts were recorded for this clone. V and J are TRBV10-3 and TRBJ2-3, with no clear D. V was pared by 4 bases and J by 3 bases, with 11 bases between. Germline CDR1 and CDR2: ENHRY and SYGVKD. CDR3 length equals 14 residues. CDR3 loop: CAISGYKITDTQYF. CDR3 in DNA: TGTGCCATCAGTGGATACAAGATTACAGATACGCAGTATTTT.

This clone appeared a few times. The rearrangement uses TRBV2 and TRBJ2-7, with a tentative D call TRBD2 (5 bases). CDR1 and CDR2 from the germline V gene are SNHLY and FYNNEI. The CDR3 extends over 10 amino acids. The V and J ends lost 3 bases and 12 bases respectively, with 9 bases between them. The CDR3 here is CASSERVLYF. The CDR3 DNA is TGTGCCAGCAGTGAGAGGGTCCTGTACTTC.

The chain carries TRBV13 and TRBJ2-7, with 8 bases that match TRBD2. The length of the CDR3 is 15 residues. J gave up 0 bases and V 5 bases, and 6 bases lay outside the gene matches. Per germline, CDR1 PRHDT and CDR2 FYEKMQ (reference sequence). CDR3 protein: CASSLGRGASYEQYF. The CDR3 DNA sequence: TGTGCCAGCAGCCTCGGGAGGGGGGCCTCCTACGAGCAGTACTTC.

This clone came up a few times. The CDR3 region is CASRHDRVHEQFF. CDR3 in DNA: TGTGCCAGCAGACACGACAGGGTCCATGAGCAGTTCTTC. The J gene is TRBJ2-1, the V gene TRBV27; the match to TRBD1 covers 7 bases. Trimming at V came to 6 bases and at J to 8 bases, leaving 7 bases not matched to a gene. The CDR3 extends over 13 amino acids. CDR1 is MNHEY and CDR2 is SMNVEV in the germline V gene (reference sequence).

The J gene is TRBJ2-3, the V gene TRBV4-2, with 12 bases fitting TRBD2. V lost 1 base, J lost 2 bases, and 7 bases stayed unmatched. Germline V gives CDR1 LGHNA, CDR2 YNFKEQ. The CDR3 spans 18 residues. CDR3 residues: CASSQAPRTSGDTDTQYF. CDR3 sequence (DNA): TGTGCCAGCAGCCAAGCACCTCGGACTAGCGGGGACACAGATACGCAGTATTTT.

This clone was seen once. The CDR3 bases are TGCGCCAGCAGCCAAGATCGGGACAGGGGATTGGGAATAAATCAGCCCCAGCATTTT. It translates to CASSQDRDRGLGINQPQHF. This chain joins TRBV4-1 and TRBJ1-5, with 10 bases identical to TRBD1. V dropped 0 bases and J dropped 4; count of bases not matched to a gene: 12. Germline CDR1 and CDR2: MGHRA and YSYEKL. This CDR3 is built from 19 residues.

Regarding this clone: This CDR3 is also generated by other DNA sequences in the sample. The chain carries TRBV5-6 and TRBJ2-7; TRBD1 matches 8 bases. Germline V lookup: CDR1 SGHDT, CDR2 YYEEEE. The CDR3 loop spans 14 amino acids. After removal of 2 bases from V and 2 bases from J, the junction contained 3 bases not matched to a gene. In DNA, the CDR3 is TGTGCCAGCAGCTTAGGGACAGGAACCTACGAGCAGTACTTC. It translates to CASSLGTGTYEQYF.

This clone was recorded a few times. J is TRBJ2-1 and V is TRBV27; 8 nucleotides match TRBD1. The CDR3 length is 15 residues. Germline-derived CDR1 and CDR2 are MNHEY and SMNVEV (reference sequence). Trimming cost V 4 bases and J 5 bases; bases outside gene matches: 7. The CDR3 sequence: CASSSRDRSNNEQFF. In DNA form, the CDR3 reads TGTGCCAGCAGTTCCCGGGACAGGAGCAACAATGAGCAGTTCTTC.

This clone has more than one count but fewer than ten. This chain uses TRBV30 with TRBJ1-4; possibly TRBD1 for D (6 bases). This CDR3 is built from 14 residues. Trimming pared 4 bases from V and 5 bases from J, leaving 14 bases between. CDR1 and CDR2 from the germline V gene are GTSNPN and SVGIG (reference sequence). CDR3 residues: CAWNPSGANEKLFF. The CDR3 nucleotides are TGTGCCTGGAACCCTTCAGGGGCCAATGAAAAACTGTTTTTT.

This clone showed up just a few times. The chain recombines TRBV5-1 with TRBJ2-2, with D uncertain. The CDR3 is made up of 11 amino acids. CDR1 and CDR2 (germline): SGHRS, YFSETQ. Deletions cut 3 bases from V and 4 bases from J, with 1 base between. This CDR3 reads CASSSTGELFF. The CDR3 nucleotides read TGCGCCAGCAGCTCCACCGGGGAGCTGTTTTTT. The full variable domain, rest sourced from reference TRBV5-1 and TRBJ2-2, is KAGVTQTPRYLIKTRGQQVTLSCSPISGHRSVSWYQQTPGQGLQFLFEYFSETQRNKGNFPGRFSGRQFSNSRSEMNVSTLELGDSALYLCASSSTGELFFGEGSRLTVL.

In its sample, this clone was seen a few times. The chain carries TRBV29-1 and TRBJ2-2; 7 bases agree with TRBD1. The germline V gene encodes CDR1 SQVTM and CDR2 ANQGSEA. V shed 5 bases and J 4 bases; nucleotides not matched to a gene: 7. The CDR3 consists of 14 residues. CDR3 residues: CSVTGVRSTGELFF. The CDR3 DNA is TGCAGCGTTACAGGGGTTAGGTCCACCGGGGAGCTGTTTTTT.

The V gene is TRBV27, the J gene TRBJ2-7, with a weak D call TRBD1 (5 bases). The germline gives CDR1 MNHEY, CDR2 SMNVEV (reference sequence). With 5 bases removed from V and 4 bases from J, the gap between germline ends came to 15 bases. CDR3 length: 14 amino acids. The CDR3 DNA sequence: TGTGCCAGCAGTCCCAGACAGTTTAGTTACGAGCAGTACTTC. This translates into CASSPRQFSYEQYF.

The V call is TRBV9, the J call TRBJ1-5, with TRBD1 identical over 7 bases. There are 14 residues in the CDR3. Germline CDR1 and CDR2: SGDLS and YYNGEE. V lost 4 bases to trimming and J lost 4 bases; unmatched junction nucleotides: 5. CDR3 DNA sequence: TGTGCCAGCAGCCCGGGACAGCTGAATCAGCCCCAGCATTTT. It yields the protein CASSPGQLNQPQHF.

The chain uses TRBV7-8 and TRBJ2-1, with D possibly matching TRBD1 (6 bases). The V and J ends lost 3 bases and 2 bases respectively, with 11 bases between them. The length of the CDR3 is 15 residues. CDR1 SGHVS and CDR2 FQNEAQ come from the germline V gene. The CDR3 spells CASSFKGEPYNEQFF. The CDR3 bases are TGTGCCAGCAGCTTTAAGGGGGAGCCCTACAATGAGCAGTTCTTC.

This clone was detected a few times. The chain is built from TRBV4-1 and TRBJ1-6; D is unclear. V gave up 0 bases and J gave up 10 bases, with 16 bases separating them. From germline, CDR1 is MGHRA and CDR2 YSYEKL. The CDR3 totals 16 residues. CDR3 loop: CASSQEGGSRRSPLHF. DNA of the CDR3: TGCGCCAGCAGCCAAGAAGGAGGGTCACGAAGGTCACCCCTCCACTTT.

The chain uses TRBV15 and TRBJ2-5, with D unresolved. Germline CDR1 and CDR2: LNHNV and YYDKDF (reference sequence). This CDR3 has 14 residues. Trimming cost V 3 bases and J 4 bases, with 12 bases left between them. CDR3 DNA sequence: TGTGCCACCAGCAGGGGCCAATGGAGAGAGACCCAGTACTTC. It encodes CATSRGQWRETQYF.